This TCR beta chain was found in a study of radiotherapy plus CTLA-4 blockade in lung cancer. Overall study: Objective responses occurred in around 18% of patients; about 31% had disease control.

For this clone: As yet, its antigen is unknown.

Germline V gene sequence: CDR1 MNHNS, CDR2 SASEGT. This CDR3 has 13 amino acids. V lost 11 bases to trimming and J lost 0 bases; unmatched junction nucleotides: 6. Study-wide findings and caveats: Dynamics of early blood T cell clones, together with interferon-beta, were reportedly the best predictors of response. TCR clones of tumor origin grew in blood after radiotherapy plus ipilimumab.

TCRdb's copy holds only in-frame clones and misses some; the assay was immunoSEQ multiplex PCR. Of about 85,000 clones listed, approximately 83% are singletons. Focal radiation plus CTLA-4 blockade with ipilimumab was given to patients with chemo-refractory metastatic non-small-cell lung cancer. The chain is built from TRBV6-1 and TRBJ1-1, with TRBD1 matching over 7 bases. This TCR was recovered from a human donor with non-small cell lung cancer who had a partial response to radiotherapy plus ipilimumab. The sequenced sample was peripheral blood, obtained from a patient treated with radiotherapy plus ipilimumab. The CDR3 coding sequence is TGTGCCGAGGGGACAGAGATGAACACTGAAGCTTTCTTT. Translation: CAEGTEMNTEAFF.